The 27 T cell receptor beta chains below come from one sample, sequenced in a study of blood T cell repertoires in COVID-19. Generated by immunoSEQ multiplex PCR, the TCRdb table keeps only in-frame clones and is missing some. The table records 300,000 to 400,000 clones, approximately 86% of them present only once. The sample taken for sequencing was peripheral blood. The receptor source for this set is a woman aged 55 to 70 with COVID-19, enrolled during active disease.

V is TRBV6-5 and J is TRBJ1-2, with D possibly TRBD1 on 6 matching bases. Germline V gene lookup returns CDR1 MNHEY and CDR2 SVGAGI. The CDR3 sequence is 14 residues long. The V end lost 6 bases, the J end lost 0 bases, and 11 bases lay between the germline ends. CDR3 DNA sequence: TGTGCCAGCAGCTTGGACAGATCTAACTATGGCTACACCTTC. Translating gives CASSLDRSNYGYTF.

The CDR3 region is CASSNRVTEAFF. CDR3 DNA: TGTGCCAGCAGCAACAGGGTGACTGAAGCTTTCTTT. The rearrangement joins TRBV21-1 to TRBJ1-1; the listed D gene, TRBD1, was not tested against the DNA. TRBV21-1 is recorded as a pseudogene. CDR3 size: 12 residues.

The chain carries TRBV5-4 and TRBJ2-3, with 7 bases lining up with TRBD2. The CDR3 is made up of 15 amino acids. CDR1 is SGHNT and CDR2 is YYREEE in the germline V gene (reference sequence). The J segment lost 4 bases and the V segment lost 3 bases, leaving 8 bases of the junction unmatched. Written as DNA, the CDR3 is TGTGCCAGCAGCTCCGGGACTACCCTCCCAGATACGCAGTATTTT. It yields the protein CASSSGTTLPDTQYF.

This chain's CDR3 is CASSPATGRRNQPQHF. DNA for the CDR3: TGTGCCAGCAGTCCGGCGACAGGGCGGAGGAATCAGCCCCAGCATTTT. The chain recombines TRBV27 with TRBJ1-5; 7 positions agree with TRBD1. Germline lookup yields CDR1 MNHEY and CDR2 SMNVEV (reference sequence). J lost 4 bases, V lost 5 bases, and 11 bases had no gene match. This CDR3 contains 16 residues.

This chain joins TRBV27 and TRBJ2-7; the match to TRBD1 covers 7 bases. CDR1 is MNHEY and CDR2 is SMNVEV in the germline V gene (reference sequence). V was clipped by 4 bases and J by 2 bases; unmatched bases: 8. The CDR3 length is 15 residues. The CDR3 is CASSSPYRGAYEQYF. The CDR3 DNA is TGTGCCAGCAGTTCTCCATACAGGGGTGCCTACGAGCAGTACTTC.

The chain is built from TRBV5-1 and TRBJ1-1; TRBD1 might be the D (5 bases). Germline V gene lookup returns CDR1 SGHRS and CDR2 YFSETQ. CDR3 size: 15 residues. Deletions cut 4 bases from V and 2 bases from J, with 15 bases between. This CDR3 is CASSPPGQINTEAFF. DNA for the CDR3: TGCGCCAGCAGCCCCCCAGGGCAGATTAACACTGAAGCTTTCTTT.

The chain joins TRBV19 to TRBJ1-5, with D hard to call. The V gene's germline CDR1 is LNHDA and CDR2 SQIVND (reference sequence). The CDR3 consists of 13 residues. V lost 10 bases, J lost 4 bases, and 14 bases lay in between. CDR3 sequence: CATSGVPNQPQHF. The CDR3 nucleotides are TGTGCCACCTCAGGTGTTCCGAATCAGCCCCAGCATTTT.

The chain combines TRBV10-3 with TRBJ2-3; 8 bases are a match to TRBD2. The V gene end was trimmed by 4 bases and the J gene end by 3 bases; junction bases not matched to a gene: 9. The CDR3 contains 16 residues. The germline V gene has CDR1 ENHRY and CDR2 SYGVKD. The CDR3 region has the DNA TGTGCCATCAGTGTCGGGAGCGGGGGAAATACAGATACGCAGTATTTT. Encoded protein: CAISVGSGGNTDTQYF.

V and J are TRBV7-3 and TRBJ2-1; 7 bases map to TRBD2. Germline CDR1 SGHTA, CDR2 FQGTGA. The ends lost 3 bases at V and 6 bases at J; junction bases unmatched: 8. The CDR3 is 15 residues long. The CDR3 sequence: CASSFSGRGGNEQFF. DNA of the CDR3: TGTGCCAGCAGCTTTAGCGGGCGCGGGGGCAATGAGCAGTTCTTC.

The chain links TRBV5-6 to TRBJ2-5; 10 nucleotides match TRBD2. Germline-derived CDR1 and CDR2 are SGHDT and YYEEEE. The CDR3 is made up of 14 amino acids. V shed 4 bases and J 3 bases; nucleotides not matched to a gene: 3. CDR3 region: CASSGSGGEETQYF. DNA of the CDR3: TGTGCCAGCAGCGGGAGCGGGGGGGAAGAGACCCAGTACTTC. Filled out from reference TRBV5-6 and TRBJ2-5, the complete variable domain reads DAGVTQSPTHLIKTRGQQVTLRCSPKSGHDTVSWYQQALGQGPQFIFQYYEEEERQRGNFPDRFSGHQFPNYSSELNVNALLLGDSALYLCASSGSGGEETQYFGPGTRLLVL.

J is TRBJ1-2 and V is TRBV5-6, with TRBD1 as a possible D gene (5 bases). Germline CDR1 reads SGHDT; CDR2 reads YYEEEE. The V gene lost 1 base and the J gene lost 7 bases, with 8 bases spanning the gap. The CDR3 loop spans 12 amino acids. The CDR3 region has the DNA TGTGCCAGCAGCTTGCTGGGGCGTGGCTACACCTTC. This sequence encodes CASSLLGRGYTF. Full variable domain (rest looked up from reference TRBV5-6 and TRBJ1-2): DAGVTQSPTHLIKTRGQQVTLRCSPKSGHDTVSWYQQALGQGPQFIFQYYEEEERQRGNFPDRFSGHQFPNYSSELNVNALLLGDSALYLCASSLLGRGYTFGSGTRLTVV.

The chain combines TRBV4-3 with TRBJ1-1; maybe TRBD1 (5 bases). V shed 0 bases and J shed 0 bases, with 8 bases lying between them. Germline V gene sequence: CDR1 LGHNA, CDR2 YSLEER. CDR3 size: 15 residues. The CDR3 region is CASSQEGGMNTEAFF. CDR3 nucleotide sequence: TGCGCCAGCAGCCAAGAGGGGGGTATGAACACTGAAGCTTTCTTT.

The chain is built from TRBV6-5 and TRBJ1-2, with 11 bases lining up with TRBD1. The germline CDR1 and CDR2 sequences are MNHEY and SVGAGI. Losses at the gene ends were 0 bases for V and 4 bases for J; bases not matched to a gene: 4. The CDR3 sequence is 16 residues long. CDR3 sequence reads: CASSYSGTGGSYGYTF. CDR3 nucleotides: TGTGCCAGCAGTTACTCCGGGACAGGGGGAAGCTATGGCTACACCTTC.

The V gene is TRBV19, the J gene TRBJ1-1, with TRBD1 identical over 9 bases. Per germline, CDR1 LNHDA and CDR2 SQIVND (reference sequence). The CDR3 runs 19 residues. V lost 6 bases and J lost 0; bases outside the gene matches: 17. Here the CDR3 DNA reads TGTGCCAGTAGGGACAGGGGCCGCAATTGGTACGGAATGAACACTGAAGCTTTCTTT. Translated: CASRDRGRNWYGMNTEAFF.

This sequence joins TRBV5-8 and TRBJ2-7; the D gene is possibly TRBD1 (5 bases). The V gene's germline CDR1 is SGHTS and CDR2 YDEGEE. V lost 5 bases and J lost 5, with 14 bases in between. There are 13 residues in the CDR3. The CDR3 nucleotides read TGTGCCAGCAGTCGCCCGGACACCCACGAGCAGTACTTC. This translates into CASSRPDTHEQYF.

The genes are TRBV30 and TRBJ2-7; perhaps TRBD2 as D (5 bases). CDR3 length: 13 residues. The V and J ends lost 3 bases and 4 bases respectively, with 13 bases between them. The V gene's germline CDR1 is GTSNPN and CDR2 SVGIG (reference sequence). In nucleotides, the CDR3 is TGTGCCTGGAGGACGGGAATCCTTTACGAGCAGTACTTC. Protein: CAWRTGILYEQYF.

The chain uses TRBV4-1 and TRBJ2-7; the D gene is possibly TRBD2 (6 bases). The CDR3 consists of 16 residues. The V gene's germline CDR1 is MGHRA and CDR2 YSYEKL. Trimming pared 0 bases from V and 1 base from J, leaving 13 bases between. The CDR3 protein is CASSQDRGGISYEQYF. The CDR3, as DNA: TGCGCCAGCAGCCAAGATCGGGGCGGGATATCCTACGAGCAGTACTTC.

The V call is TRBV7-9, the J call TRBJ1-1; D unclear. V lost 4 bases to trimming and J lost 3 bases, with 12 bases between them. Germline V gene lookup returns CDR1 SEHNR and CDR2 FQNEAQ (reference sequence). CDR3 size: 14 residues. CDR3 in DNA: TGTGCCAGCAGCTCCCTAGGATGGGACACTGAAGCTTTCTTT. Amino acids: CASSSLGWDTEAFF.

This clone appeared once. The genes are TRBV7-2 and TRBJ1-5; D uncertain. CDR1 is SGHTA and CDR2 is FQGNSA in the germline V gene. CDR3 length: 13 amino acids. Trimming left V 0 bases short and J 5 bases short, with 5 bases between. CDR3 nucleotide sequence: TGTGCCAGCAGCTTAGCGGGAGATCAGCCCCAGCATTTT. Encoded protein: CASSLAGDQPQHF.

This chain uses TRBV30 with TRBJ1-1; D unresolved. The ends were cut back, 1 base at V and 7 bases at J, with 13 bases in the middle. Looked up from germline, CDR1 is GTSNPN and CDR2 is SVGIG (reference sequence). CDR3 length: 13 amino acids. The CDR3 spells CAWSEDTEGEAFF. CDR3 bases: TGTGCCTGGAGTGAGGATACCGAGGGTGAAGCTTTCTTT.

The CDR3: CASSSEGIQRRDYGYTF. The CDR3 nucleotides read TGCGCCAGCAGCTCCGAGGGCATACAACGAAGGGACTATGGCTACACCTTC. V gene TRBV5-1 combines with J gene TRBJ1-2; D is undetermined. Germline CDR1 is SGHRS and CDR2 is YFSETQ. Trimming left V 3 bases short and J 3 bases short, with 21 bases between. The CDR3 contains 17 residues.

The chain couples TRBV2 to TRBJ2-3, with D perhaps TRBD2 (6 bases). The CDR3 loop spans 14 amino acids. V lost 7 bases and J 0 bases, leaving 11 bases between the germline ends. Germline assignment: CDR1 SNHLY and CDR2 FYNNEI. The CDR3 loop is CASIEGTSTDTQYF. CDR3 bases: TGTGCCAGCATTGAGGGGACTAGCACAGATACGCAGTATTTT.

A remark on this clone: Other DNA variants within this sample encode the same CDR3. The V gene is TRBV6-2 or TRBV6-3, the J gene TRBJ2-7; 9 nucleotides line up with TRBD1. The CDR3 is made up of 13 amino acids. The V gene end was trimmed by 5 bases and the J gene end by 4 bases; junction bases not matched to a gene: 3. Germline CDR1 and CDR2: MNHEY and SVGEGT. CDR3 nucleotide sequence: TGTGCCAGCAGTCGGACAGGGGCTTACGAGCAGTACTTC. This codes for CASSRTGAYEQYF.

The chain employs TRBV7-2 and TRBJ2-3, with D possibly matching TRBD2 (7 bases). Per germline, CDR1 SGHTA and CDR2 FQGNSA. This CDR3 is built from 18 residues. The ends were cut back, 1 base at V and 3 bases at J, with 20 bases in the middle. CDR3 bases: TGTGCCAGCAGCTTAGTGGGGGGGCTGGGGCCTCGAACAGATACGCAGTATTTT. This sequence encodes CASSLVGGLGPRTDTQYF.

V and J are TRBV24-1 and TRBJ1-2; a possible D gene is TRBD1 (5 bases). Germline-derived CDR1 and CDR2 are KGHDR and SFDVKD. V lost 5 bases to trimming and J lost 2 bases, with 11 bases between them. The CDR3 sequence is 14 residues long. In DNA, the CDR3 is TGTGCCACCAGTGCCCCGGGGGAGAACTATGGCTACACCTTC. This sequence encodes CATSAPGENYGYTF.

The chain uses TRBV30 and TRBJ1-2, with TRBD1 matching 10 bases. CDR3 size: 14 residues. V lost 3 bases, J lost 8 bases, and 9 bases stayed unmatched. Germline V lookup: CDR1 GTSNPN, CDR2 SVGIG (reference sequence). The CDR3 DNA is TGTGCCTGGAGGGAAGCGGGGACAGGGGACGGCTACACCTTC. It specifies CAWREAGTGDGYTF.

The chain has TRBV5-4 and TRBJ2-1, with 8 nucleotides matching TRBD2. Trimming took 2 bases from V and 2 from J; bases not matched to a gene: 0. CDR1 SGHNT and CDR2 YYREEE come from the germline V gene (reference sequence). The CDR3 covers 14 residues. This chain's CDR3 is CASSFSGTYNEQFF. The DNA for the CDR3 is TGTGCCAGCAGCTTTAGCGGGACCTACAATGAGCAGTTCTTC. The full variable domain, with the rest looked up from reference TRBV5-4 and TRBJ2-1, is ETGVTQSPTHLIKTRGQQVTLRCSSQSGHNTVSWYQQALGQGPQFIFQYYREEENGRGNFPPRFSGLQFPNYSSELNVNALELDDSALYLCASSFSGTYNEQFFGPGTRLTVL.